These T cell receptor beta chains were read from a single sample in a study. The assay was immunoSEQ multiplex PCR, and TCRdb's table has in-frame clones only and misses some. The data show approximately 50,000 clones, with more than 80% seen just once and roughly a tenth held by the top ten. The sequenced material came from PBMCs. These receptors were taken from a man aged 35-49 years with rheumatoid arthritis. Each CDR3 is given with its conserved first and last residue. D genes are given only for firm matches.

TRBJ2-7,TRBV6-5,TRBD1,TGTGCCAGCGACAGGGGGCAAGGATTCTACGAGCAGTACTTC,CASDRGQGFYEQYF
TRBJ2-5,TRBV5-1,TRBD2,TGCGCCAGCAGCACTAGCGGGAGTTTGGAGACCCAGTACTTC,CASSTSGSLETQYF
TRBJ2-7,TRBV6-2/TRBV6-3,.,TGTGCCAGCAGTTACTCAACCCCCTACGAGCAGTACTTC,CASSYSTPYEQYF
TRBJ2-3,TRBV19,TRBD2,TGTGCCAGTAGTATAGTGGGTAGCGGGGGGCCCAGCACAGATACGCAGTATTTT,CASSIVGSGGPSTDTQYF
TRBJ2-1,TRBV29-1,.,TGCAGCGTAGAGGGGTTGTACGAGCAGTTCTTC,CSVEGLYEQFF
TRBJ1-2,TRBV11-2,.,TGTGCCAGCAGCTTAGATCAGGGGTCGGGCGGCTACACCTTC,CASSLDQGSGGYTF
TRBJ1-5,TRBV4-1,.,TGCGCCAGCAGCTCCAGGAACAATCAGCCCCAGCATTTT,CASSSRNNQPQHF
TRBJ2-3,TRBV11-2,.,TGTGCCAGCAGCTTAGGACGGGCTAGCACAGATACGCAGTATTTT,CASSLGRASTDTQYF
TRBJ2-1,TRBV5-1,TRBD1,TGCGCCAGCAGCCCGGATCTGCGGCCGGGACAGGGAGCCAAGGTCAATGAGCAGTTCTTC,CASSPDLRPGQGAKVNEQFF
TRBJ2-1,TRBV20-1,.,TGCAGTGCTAGTCACCGCTACAATGAGCAGTTCTTC,CSASHRYNEQFF